This is a list of T cell receptor beta chains from one sample in a study of T cells in Graves' hyperthyroidism and ophthalmopathy. One entry per CDR3 protein, called by TCRdb with MiXCR from the multiplex PCR reads. Of fewer than 750,000 distinct CDR3 sequences in the sample, about 15% are singletons; the top ten hold about an eighth. The sample was blood. All receptors come from a woman in her fifties or sixties with Graves' ophthalmopathy. CDR3s include the opening cysteine and the closing phenylalanine or tryptophan. A D gene is named only where the DNA matches it firmly. A clone size is listed for some rows: how often the clone was seen (once, few, many), or a class if it is expanded.

TRBV4-3	-	-	TRBJ1-6	CASSQAWQGLNSPLHF	TGCGCCAGCAGCCAAGCTTGGCAGGGACTTAATTCACCCCTCCACTTT
TRBV24-1	many	-	TRBJ1-5	CATSLSDQPQHF	TGTGCCACCAGTCTTTCCGATCAGCCCCAGCATTTT
TRBV19	many	-	TRBJ2-1	CASSSQGYNEQFF	TGTGCCAGCTCATCACAGGGATACAATGAGCAGTTCTTC
TRBV6-5	many	TRBD1	TRBJ2-7	CASSYLGTVLEQYF	TGTGCCAGCAGTTACCTCGGGACAGTACTCGAGCAGTACTTC
TRBV7-2	-	TRBD1	TRBJ1-1	CASRGDRGRRETEAFF	TGTGCCAGCAGGGGAGACAGGGGGCGCCGGGAAACTGAAGCTTTCTTT
TRBV6-2/TRBV6-3	once	TRBD2	TRBJ2-1	CAISGGGNYNEQFF	TGTGCCATCAGTGGGGGAGGGAACTACAATGAGCAGTTCTTC
TRBV28	-	-	TRBJ1-5	CASSLVNLGRRNQPQHF	TGTGCCAGCAGTTTGGTCAATTTGGGACGGCGGAATCAGCCCCAGCATTTT
TRBV12-3/TRBV12-4	many	-	TRBJ1-1	CASTHGGLLNTEAFF	TGTGCCAGCACCCACGGCGGCCTCCTGAACACTGAAGCTTTCTTT
TRBV20-1	-	TRBD2	TRBJ2-5	CSARAGGSGETQYF	TGCAGCGCTAGGGCGGGAGGGTCAGGAGAGACCCAGTACTTC
TRBV20-1	many	TRBD1	TRBJ2-2	CSVQPLTGDTGELFF	TGCAGTGTCCAACCCTTGACAGGGGATACCGGGGAGCTGTTTTTT
TRBV5-6	many	-	TRBJ2-3	CASSFGRALRTDTQYF	TGTGCCAGCAGCTTTGGAAGGGCCCTGCGGACAGATACGCAGTATTTT
TRBV5-1	-	TRBD2	TRBJ2-5	CASSILAPSGGETQYF	TGCGCCAGCAGCATACTAGCACCCTCCGGGGGGGAGACCCAGTACTTC
TRBV20-1	many	-	TRBJ2-1	CRTTLNEQFF	TGCAGGACTACACTCAATGAGCAGTTCTTC
TRBV7-9	many	TRBD2	TRBJ2-3	CASSTGQGLAGEDTQYF	TGTGCCAGCAGCACAGGACAGGGACTAGCGGGAGAAGATACGCAGTATTTT
TRBV6-2/TRBV6-3	many	-	TRBJ1-5	CASPQPQHF	TGTGCCAGCCCCCAGCCCCAGCATTTT
TRBV12-3/TRBV12-4	many	TRBD2	TRBJ2-1	CASSSPGLAEYNEQFF	TGTGCCAGCAGTTCGCCGGGACTAGCGGAATACAATGAGCAGTTCTTC
TRBV4-1	-	TRBD1	TRBJ2-7	CASSPGQGESYEQYF	TGCGCCAGCAGCCCGGGACAGGGAGAATCCTACGAGCAGTACTTC
TRBV20-1	few	-	TRBJ2-7	CSARDSHSSYEQYF	TGCAGTGCTAGAGATTCACACAGTTCCTACGAGCAGTACTTC
TRBV10-3	many	-	TRBJ2-1	CAISESEGGGRRSYNEQFF	TGTGCCATCAGTGAGTCAGAGGGCGGAGGGAGGCGCTCCTACAATGAGCAGTTCTTC
TRBV19	-	TRBD2	TRBJ2-7	CASSRVLGTSGRNYEQYF	TGTGCCAGTAGTAGAGTCCTCGGGACTAGCGGGAGGAATTACGAGCAGTACTTC
TRBV24-1	many	-	TRBJ2-5	CATSGSPPPGETQYF	TGTGCCACCAGTGGGTCTCCACCTCCAGGAGAGACCCAGTACTTC
TRBV3-1	many	-	TRBJ2-1	CASSQSRVSYNEQFF	TGTGCCAGCAGCCAATCAAGGGTGTCCTACAATGAGCAGTTCTTC
TRBV9	many	-	TRBJ2-7	CASSVSSSSYEQYF	TGTGCCAGCAGCGTATCTAGCAGTTCCTACGAGCAGTACTTC
TRBV18	many	-	TRBJ1-2	CASSPEDGEHYGYTF	TGTGCCAGCTCACCAGAGGACGGGGAACACTATGGCTACACCTTC
TRBV3-1	many	-	TRBJ1-5	CASSLIGQPQHF	TGTGCCAGCAGCCTCATCGGGCAGCCCCAGCATTTT
TRBV12-3/TRBV12-4	few	-	TRBJ2-1	CASSFRGLDYNEQFF	TGTGCCAGCAGTTTTAGGGGCCTCGATTACAATGAGCAGTTCTTC
TRBV20-1	many	TRBD2	TRBJ2-3	CSARDLSGRSQEQYF	TGCAGTGCTAGAGATCTTAGCGGGAGGTCTCAAGAGCAGTATTTT
TRBV7-9	-	-	TRBJ1-2	CASSLKAGYAF	TGTGCCAGCAGCTTAAAGGCTGGCTACGCCTTC
TRBV4-3	few	TRBD2	TRBJ2-3	CASSPSPSGRALSADTQYF	TGCGCCAGCAGCCCAAGTCCTAGCGGGAGGGCGTTATCTGCAGATACGCAGTATTTT
TRBV28	many	-	TRBJ1-6	CASSPPTWPLHF	TGTGCCAGCAGTCCCCCTACCTGGCCCCTCCACTTT
TRBV9	few	-	TRBJ2-1	CASSVGGVAYNEQFF	TGTGCCAGCAGCGTAGGGGGGGTAGCCTACAATGAGCAGTTCTTC
TRBV27	few	-	TRBJ2-1	CASSLQRTLYNEQFF	TGTGCCAGCAGTCTACAAAGGACCTTATACAATGAGCAGTTCTTC
TRBV7-2	-	TRBD1	TRBJ1-2	CASSPGGQGAFTYGYTF	TGTGCCAGCAGCCCCGGGGGGCAGGGGGCGTTCACCTATGGCTACACCTTC
TRBV19	many	-	TRBJ2-7	CASSIAGNSYEQYF	TGTGCCAGTAGTATAGCGGGCAACTCCTACGAGCAGTACTTC
TRBV5-1	many	-	TRBJ1-2	CASSLSTGGRYGYTF	TGCGCCAGCAGCTTGTCTACAGGCGGGAGGTATGGCTACACCTTC
TRBV12-3/TRBV12-4	many	-	TRBJ2-1	CASLTDGQFF	TGTGCCAGCTTGACTGACGGGCAGTTCTTC
TRBV7-2	many	-	TRBJ2-1	CASSPMWGFYNEQFF	TGTGCCAGCAGCCCCATGTGGGGGTTCTACAATGAGCAGTTCTTC
TRBV7-8	few	-	TRBJ2-3	CASSLVGGPGADTQYF	TGTGCCAGCAGCTTAGTGGGGGGGCCCGGGGCAGATACGCAGTATTTT